This entry lists 31 T cell receptor beta chains sequenced from one sample in a study of response to subunit inactivated influenza vaccine. Via MiXCR, TCRdb re-called the RT-PCR reads, giving one row per CDR3 protein. This sample has around 490,000 distinct CDR3 sequences, with about 7.6% found just once. The sequenced sample was PBMCs from blood, obtained approximately 25 months after vaccination. The receptor set was obtained from a man aged 50-75 years who received an inactivated influenza vaccine.

The chain joins TRBV29-1 to TRBJ2-3; D may correspond to TRBD1 or TRBD2 (5 bases each). The CDR3 loop spans 16 amino acids. V lost 4 bases, J lost 6 bases, and 23 bases lay in between. Germline V gene data show CDR1 as SQVTM and CDR2 as ANQGSEA. CDR3 loop: CSVASRGGTQQDTQYF. The DNA for the CDR3 is TGCAGCGTTGCATCTCGTGGGGGTACACAACAGGATACGCAGTATTTT.

This clonotype has ten or more counts. This rearrangement joins TRBV28 to TRBJ1-4; D gene uncertain. The V gene lost 8 bases and the J gene lost 8 bases, with 15 bases spanning the gap. From germline, CDR1 is MDHEN and CDR2 SYDVKM. This CDR3 comprises 13 residues. The CDR3 is CASFEPRAEKLFF. DNA of the CDR3: TGTGCCAGCTTTGAACCCCGGGCCGAAAAACTGTTTTTT.

This sequence joins TRBV29-1 and TRBJ2-3; a possible D gene is TRBD2 (6 bases). The CDR3 length is 18 residues. The V gene lost 6 bases and the J gene lost 2 bases, with 27 bases spanning the gap. Germline V gene sequence: CDR1 SQVTM, CDR2 ANQGSEA. This CDR3 reads CSVDTSFAVLQNTDTQYF. The CDR3, as DNA: TGCAGCGTCGATACTAGCTTTGCGGTCCTCCAGAACACAGATACGCAGTATTTT.

This clonotype was observed a handful of times. The V and J genes are TRBV2 and TRBJ2-3, with 7 bases aligning to TRBD1. J lost 4 bases, V lost 4 bases, and 5 bases had no gene match. CDR1 and CDR2 (germline): SNHLY, FYNNEI. This CDR3 has 14 amino acids. CDR3 sequence (DNA): TGTGCCAGCAGTGCCCGGACAGGAGCAGATACGCAGTATTTT. It translates to CASSARTGADTQYF.

The gene calls are TRBV29-1 and TRBJ2-5, with D perhaps assigned TRBD1 or TRBD2 (6 bases each). Trimming removed 6 bases at V and 5 bases at J, with 13 bases between. This CDR3 spans 12 amino acids. Germline V gene data show CDR1 as SQVTM and CDR2 as ANQGSEA. The CDR3 nucleotides read TGCAGCGTCGGGGGCTGGGCGGAGACCCAGTACTTC. As protein: CSVGGWAETQYF.

Ten or more counts support this clonotype. The V and J genes are TRBV10-2 and TRBJ2-7; D not certain. V gave up 0 bases and J gave up 2 bases, with 5 bases separating them. The CDR3 is 13 amino acids. Germline V gene data show CDR1 as WSHSY and CDR2 as SAAADI. CDR3 in DNA: TGCGCCAGCAGTGAGTCTAGCCCCTACGAGCAGTACTTC. This encodes CASSESSPYEQYF.

This clonotype was recorded many times. The gene calls are TRBV11-2 and TRBJ1-1; no clear D gene. Germline CDR1 reads SGHAT; CDR2 reads FQNNGV. With 1 base removed from V and 1 base from J, the gap between germline ends came to 22 bases. The length of the CDR3 is 19 residues. CDR3 nucleotide sequence: TGTGCCAGCAGCTTAGTCTTGGCAGGCTCTGCTTCTTCGAACACTGAAGCTTTCTTT. Translating it yields CASSLVLAGSASSNTEAFF.

This clonotype has only one observation. A read error is possible here, since a much larger clone lies one base away. The chain recombines TRBV7-2 with TRBJ1-1, with D possibly matching TRBD1 (5 bases). Germline values: CDR1 SGHTA, CDR2 FQGNSA. Deletions cut 3 bases from V and 0 bases from J, with 8 bases between. CDR3 length: 14 residues. DNA of the CDR3: TGTGCCAGCAGCTTCCAGGACATGAACACTGAAGCTTTCTTT. This codes for CASSFQDMNTEAFF.

Ten or more counts support this clonotype. This sequence joins TRBV10-3 and TRBJ1-5; D unclear. CDR1 is ENHRY, CDR2 SYGVKD, per germline. Trimming removed 10 bases from V and 0 bases from J, with 10 bases in between. This CDR3 comprises 13 residues. The CDR3 loop reads CATVGDSNQPQHF. CDR3 nucleotides: TGTGCCACCGTTGGCGATAGCAATCAGCCCCAGCATTTT.

This clonotype was picked up many times. The V call is TRBV5-1, the J call TRBJ2-7; tentatively, D is TRBD1 (5 bases). Germline values: CDR1 SGHRS, CDR2 YFSETQ. The germline V and J ends were trimmed by 2 bases and 3 bases, with 9 bases remaining between them. CDR3 size: 13 residues. CDR3 region: CASSFGHLYEQYF. In DNA form, the CDR3 reads TGCGCCAGCAGCTTCGGACACCTCTACGAGCAGTACTTC. Filled out from reference TRBV5-1 and TRBJ2-7, the complete variable domain reads KAGVTQTPRYLIKTRGQQVTLSCSPISGHRSVSWYQQTPGQGLQFLFEYFSETQRNKGNFPGRFSGRQFSNSRSEMNVSTLELGDSALYLCASSFGHLYEQYFGPGTRLTVT.

This clonotype was counted ten times or more. The V call is TRBV3-1, the J call TRBJ2-7; weak D call: TRBD2 (5 bases). The CDR3 length is 13 residues. Germline assignment: CDR1 LGHDT and CDR2 YNNKEL (reference sequence). V shed 1 base and J shed 4 bases, with 8 bases lying between them. The DNA of the CDR3 is TGTGCCAGCAGCCAAGTCGCGGGTTACGAGCAGTACTTC. Translation gives CASSQVAGYEQYF.

This clonotype was observed a few times. The chain links TRBV11-2 to TRBJ2-3; the D is unclear. The germline V and J ends were trimmed by 1 base and 2 bases, with 7 bases remaining between them. This CDR3 contains 14 residues. Germline V gene lookup returns CDR1 SGHAT and CDR2 FQNNGV. CDR3 amino acids: CASSLVGYTDTQYF. DNA of the CDR3: TGTGCCAGCAGCTTAGTGGGATACACAGATACGCAGTATTTT. The whole variable domain, filled in from reference TRBV11-2 and TRBJ2-3, reads EAGVAQSPRYKIIEKRQSVAFWCNPISGHATLYWYQQILGQGPKLLIQFQNNGVVDDSQLPKDRFSAERLKGVDSTLKIQPAKLEDSAVYLCASSLVGYTDTQYFGPGTRLTVL.

CDR3 residues: CATSSRINSDNEQFF. The CDR3 DNA reads TGTGCCACCAGCTCTCGAATTAACAGTGACAATGAGCAGTTCTTC. The chain is built from TRBV15 and TRBJ2-1; D not certain. Germline V gives CDR1 LNHNV, CDR2 YYDKDF (reference sequence). The CDR3 has 15 amino acids. V lost 5 bases and J 5 bases, leaving 16 bases between the germline ends.

This clonotype came up a few times. This sequence joins TRBV9 and TRBJ2-2, with TRBD2 as a possible D gene (6 bases). This CDR3 comprises 16 residues. CDR1 and CDR2 (germline): SGDLS, YYNGEE. Between the trimmed V and J ends, which lost 5 bases and 3 bases, there was a span of 17 bases. CDR3 residues: CASSRAGWGDTGELFF. CDR3 bases: TGTGCCAGCAGTCGGGCCGGGTGGGGGGACACCGGGGAGCTGTTTTTT.

This clonotype has only a few counts. The V and J genes are TRBV20-1 and TRBJ2-3; tentative D call: TRBD2 (5 bases). The germline V gene has CDR1 DFQATT and CDR2 SNEGSKA (reference sequence). With 4 bases removed from V and 3 bases from J, the gap between germline ends came to 14 bases. The length of the CDR3 is 14 residues. As DNA, the CDR3 is TGCAGTGCTATCTCAGCCTCGGGGACAGATACGCAGTATTTT. Its translation is CSAISASGTDTQYF.

There are a few counts of this clonotype. The chain joins TRBV20-1 to TRBJ1-2; D not resolved. Trimming removed 0 bases at V and 14 bases at J, with 13 bases between. Looked up from germline, CDR1 is DFQATT and CDR2 is SNEGSKA (reference sequence). CDR3 length: 11 residues. CDR3 coding DNA: TGCAGTGCTAGAGATTTGGGGTTACGGACCTTC. Encoded protein: CSARDLGLRTF.

The gene calls are TRBV27 and TRBJ2-7; 7 nucleotides match TRBD2. V was pared by 2 bases and J by 6 bases, with 4 bases of the junction left unmatched. The CDR3 sequence is 13 residues long. In germline, CDR1 is MNHEY, CDR2 SMNVEV (reference sequence). CDR3 protein: CASSLRGVREQYF. The DNA for the CDR3 is TGTGCCAGCAGTTTACGGGGGGTCCGCGAGCAGTACTTC.

This chain links TRBV4-2 with TRBJ1-1; D gene unclear. Trimming removed 3 bases from V and 6 bases from J, with 14 bases in between. The CDR3 loop spans 14 amino acids. CDR1 and CDR2 (germline): LGHNA, YNFKEQ. As DNA, the CDR3 is TGTGCCAGCAGCCACTCCCCGGGGAGCGCTGAAGCTTTCTTT. It codes for CASSHSPGSAEAFF.

The V call is TRBV5-6, the J call TRBJ2-4; D is unresolved. From germline, CDR1 is SGHDT and CDR2 YYEEEE. Trimming took off 1 base at V and 0 bases at J, with 8 bases between the two ends. CDR3 size: 15 residues. The CDR3 bases are TGTGCCAGCAGCTTGTACCGGCTAGCCAAAAACATTCAGTACTTC. It specifies CASSLYRLAKNIQYF.

The chain combines TRBV15 with TRBJ2-5, with 8 bases lining up with TRBD2. This CDR3 spans 14 amino acids. The germline gives CDR1 LNHNV, CDR2 YYDKDF (reference sequence). The junction had 6 bases not matched to a gene; V was cut back by 4 bases and J by 5 bases. The CDR3, as DNA: TGTGCCACCAGCATCCGGGGGGGCCACGAGACCCAGTACTTC. Residues: CATSIRGGHETQYF. The full variable domain, in which reference TRBV15 and TRBJ2-5 provide the parts outside the CDR3, is DAMVIQNPRYQVTQFGKPVTLSCSQTLNHNVMYWYQQKSSQAPKLLFHYYDKDFNNEADTPDNFQSRRPNTSFCFLDIRSPGLGDTAMYLCATSIRGGHETQYFGPGTRLLVL.

The V and J genes are TRBV20-1 and TRBJ2-5; either TRBD1 or TRBD2 may fit D (5 bases each). The CDR3 length is 13 residues. The ends were cut back, 6 bases at V and 1 base at J, with 12 bases in the middle. Germline V gives CDR1 DFQATT, CDR2 SNEGSKA (reference sequence). The chain's CDR3 is CSAILGPQETQYF. As DNA, the CDR3 is TGCAGTGCGATATTGGGACCCCAAGAGACCCAGTACTTC.

Here the CDR3 reads CASSSPTSGSTQETQYF. As DNA, the CDR3 is TGTGCCAGCAGTTCCCCTACTAGCGGGAGCACCCAAGAGACCCAGTACTTC. The chain has TRBV6-2 or TRBV6-3 and TRBJ2-5; 11 bases are a match to TRBD2. CDR1 and CDR2 (germline): MNHEY, SVGEGT. The length of the CDR3 is 17 residues. Losses at the gene ends were 4 bases for V and 1 base for J; bases not matched to a gene: 8.

The chain is built from TRBV25-1 and TRBJ2-5; 7 positions agree with TRBD1. J lost 1 base, V lost 2 bases, and 4 bases had no gene match. Germline values: CDR1 MGHDK, CDR2 SYGVNS. This CDR3 spans 15 amino acids. This chain's CDR3 is CASSEGQAFQETQYF. The CDR3 DNA is TGTGCCAGCAGTGAAGGACAGGCGTTCCAAGAGACCCAGTACTTC.

The genes are TRBV7-6 and TRBJ2-7, with 10 bases identical to TRBD1. Germline V gene lookup returns CDR1 SGHVS and CDR2 FNYEAQ. V was clipped by 4 bases and J by 5 bases; unmatched bases: 8. The CDR3 extends over 15 amino acids. CDR3 DNA: TGTGCCAGCAGCTCCAGCAGCGGGACAGGGGACGAGCAGTACTTC. It encodes CASSSSSGTGDEQYF.

This clonotype was recorded a few times. The chain uses TRBV28 and TRBJ1-5; D uncertain. Germline V gene data show CDR1 as MDHEN and CDR2 as SYDVKM. V was trimmed by 10 bases and J by 3 bases, leaving 10 bases between them. This CDR3 is built from 12 residues. The CDR3 nucleotides read TGTGCCACAAACAGACCCAATCAGCCCCAGCATTTT. This codes for CATNRPNQPQHF.

Concerning this clonotype: This may be a read error: a much more frequent sequence differs by one nucleotide. This rearrangement joins TRBV30 to TRBJ2-7; possibly TRBD1 for D (5 bases). CDR1 and CDR2 (germline): GTSNPN, SVGIG (reference sequence). The CDR3 runs to 13 residues. CDR3 region: CAWSVDSNYAQYF. The CDR3 DNA reads TGTGCCTGGAGTGTTGACAGTAACTACGCGCAGTACTTC.

The chain links TRBV5-1 to TRBJ1-1; tentatively, D is TRBD1 (6 bases). This CDR3 has 17 residues. CDR1 and CDR2 (germline): SGHRS, YFSETQ. V was cut by 0 bases and J by 6 bases, with 21 bases left in between. CDR3 bases: TGCGCCAGCAGCTTGGCCTTGGGGGCGGGAGGTCACTCTGAAGCTTTCTTT. It codes for CASSLALGAGGHSEAFF.

This clonotype was counted between two and nine times. The V and J genes are TRBV14 and TRBJ2-2; maybe TRBD2 (5 bases). The CDR3 is made up of 14 amino acids. Germline-derived CDR1 and CDR2 are SGHDN and FVKESK. Trimming shortened V by 5 bases and J by 5 bases, and 12 bases separated the two germline ends. The CDR3 protein is CASSWARTTGELFF. The DNA for the CDR3 is TGTGCCAGCAGCTGGGCACGGACTACCGGGGAGCTGTTTTTT. The full variable domain, completed using reference TRBV14 and TRBJ2-2, is EAGVTQFPSHSVIEKGQTVTLRCDPISGHDNLYWYRRVMGKEIKFLLHFVKESKQDESGMPNNRFLAERTGGTYSTLKVQPAELEDSGVYFCASSWARTTGELFFGEGSRLTVL.

The genes are TRBV5-1 and TRBJ1-6; perhaps TRBD1 as D (6 bases). The CDR3 loop spans 14 amino acids. V was trimmed by 5 bases and J by 9 bases, leaving 15 bases between them. Per the germline V gene, CDR1 is SGHRS and CDR2 is YFSETQ. The CDR3: CASSGGAGGSPLHF. Here the CDR3 DNA reads TGCGCCAGCAGTGGGGGGGCAGGCGGTTCACCCCTCCACTTT.

The V and J genes are TRBV27 and TRBJ2-2, with 10 bases aligning to TRBD1. Trimming took 3 bases from V and 5 from J; bases not matched to a gene: 6. This CDR3 contains 16 residues. In germline, CDR1 is MNHEY, CDR2 SMNVEV (reference sequence). The CDR3 coding sequence is TGTGCCAGCAGTTTGATTGTGGGACAGGGGACCGGGGAGCTGTTTTTT. It translates to CASSLIVGQGTGELFF.

This clonotype was detected only a few times. The gene calls are TRBV7-8 and TRBJ2-1, with D perhaps TRBD2 (5 bases). The V gene's germline CDR1 is SGHVS and CDR2 FQNEAQ. This CDR3 is 18 amino acids long. The V gene lost 5 bases and the J gene lost 4 bases, with 24 bases spanning the gap. CDR3 in amino acids: CASSPPGKGPTGYNEQFF. For the CDR3, the DNA is TGTGCCAGCAGCCCCCCCGGCAAAGGCCCAACGGGGTACAATGAGCAGTTCTTC.